This passage covers 10 T cell receptor beta chains from one sample sequenced in a study of cytomegalovirus exposure and HLA in healthy donors. Vbeta (60) and Jbeta (13) primers were used in the PCR. The data were produced by immunoSEQ multiplex PCR, yet TCRdb's version contains in-frame clones alone and is incomplete. The sample is made up of 70,000 or so clones, and the top ten hold under 6.5% of it. The sample taken for sequencing was PBMCs. These receptor sequences come from a man between 35 and 55 years old in good health and CMV-seronegative.

The CDR3 nucleotides read TGTGCCAGTAGTACCCGGGGACAGCACCAAGAGACCCAGTACTTC. This translates into CASSTRGQHQETQYF. This sequence joins TRBV19 and TRBJ2-5, with 7 bases matching TRBD1. This CDR3 is built from 15 residues. V trimming: 4 bases; J trimming: 0 bases; junction bases outside the gene matches: 5. Germline CDR1 is LNHDA and CDR2 is SQIVND (reference sequence).

In regard to this clone: Within the sample, other DNA sequences also encode this same CDR3. V and J are TRBV4-3 and TRBJ2-2, with TRBD2 identical over 7 bases. With 3 bases clipped from V and 0 bases from J, the junction kept 1 base outside the gene matches. The CDR3 spans 15 residues. The germline CDR1 and CDR2 sequences are LGHNA and YSLEER. CDR3 sequence: CASSHAGANTGELFF. DNA of the CDR3: TGCGCCAGCAGCCACGCGGGGGCGAACACCGGGGAGCTGTTTTTT.

The CDR3 nucleotides are TGCGCCAGCAGCCGAGCACAGGGGGACTACGAGCAGTACTTC. Translating gives CASSRAQGDYEQYF. The V call is TRBV4-3, the J call TRBJ2-7, with 8 bases identical to TRBD1. Germline CDR1 and CDR2: LGHNA and YSLEER. CDR3 length: 14 amino acids. Trimming at V came to 4 bases and at J to 3 bases, leaving 5 bases not matched to a gene.

The CDR3 is CASSGRDSYEQYF. Written as DNA, the CDR3 is TGTGCCAGCAGTGGGCGGGACTCCTACGAGCAGTACTTC. The chain employs TRBV2 and TRBJ2-7; D perhaps matches TRBD2 (6 bases). This CDR3 has 13 residues. V was clipped by 4 bases and J by 0 bases, with 7 bases between them. The V gene's germline CDR1 is SNHLY and CDR2 FYNNEI.

The chain links TRBV7-2 to TRBJ2-5; 7 bases match TRBD2. V shed 1 base, J shed 1 base, and the junction held 6 bases outside the gene matches. CDR1 and CDR2 (germline): SGHTA, FQGNSA. This CDR3 spans 16 amino acids. The CDR3 protein is CASSLGLASPQETQYF. The CDR3 nucleotides are TGTGCCAGCAGCTTAGGACTAGCATCCCCCCAAGAGACCCAGTACTTC.

The chain has TRBV2 and TRBJ2-2, with D possibly matching TRBD2 (5 bases). This CDR3 comprises 14 residues. CDR1 and CDR2 (germline): SNHLY, FYNNEI. V was clipped by 8 bases and J by 2 bases, with 12 bases between them. The CDR3, as DNA: TGTGCCAGCGTCCGGACTGTTAACACCGGGGAGCTGTTTTTT. This encodes CASVRTVNTGELFF.

The genes are TRBV18 and TRBJ2-5, with D possibly matching TRBD2 (5 bases). The CDR3 has 14 amino acids. The germline V gene encodes CDR1 KGHSH and CDR2 LQKENI. The V gene lost 8 bases and the J gene lost 4 bases, with 17 bases spanning the gap. The CDR3 coding sequence is TGTGCCAGCACAGAGGAGGTTCGGGCAGAGACCCAGTACTTC. Translating gives CASTEEVRAETQYF.

This chain links TRBV2 with TRBJ2-3; 7 bases align to TRBD1. Germline-derived CDR1 and CDR2 are SNHLY and FYNNEI. The CDR3 contains 14 residues. J gave up 2 bases and V 5 bases, and 4 bases lay outside the gene matches. CDR3 bases: TGTGCCAGCAGTCCCGACAGGGACACAGATACGCAGTATTTT. As protein: CASSPDRDTDTQYF.

The chain combines TRBV4-1 with TRBJ2-1, with TRBD2 matching over 7 bases. Losses at the gene ends were 1 base for V and 6 bases for J; bases not matched to a gene: 9. The CDR3 has 16 residues. CDR1 is MGHRA, CDR2 YSYEKL, per germline. CDR3 sequence: CASSQGGTNVPNEQFF. The CDR3 DNA reads TGCGCCAGCAGCCAAGGGGGGACTAACGTTCCCAATGAGCAGTTCTTC.

The gene calls are TRBV10-2 and TRBJ2-5; tentatively, D is TRBD2 (6 bases). Matching the DNA end better, TRBJ2-7 makes the J call doubtful. CDR1 and CDR2 from the germline V gene are WSHSY and SAAADI. This CDR3 contains 17 residues. CDR3 sequence: CASSEPLWRGSSYEQYF. CDR3 nucleotide sequence: TGCGCCAGCAGTGAGCCCCTGTGGAGGGGAAGCTCCTACGAGCAGTACTTC.